The 16 T cell receptor beta chains given below trace back to one sample, sequenced in a study of PD-1 blockade in classical Hodgkin lymphoma. The sample's time point: cycle 4 day 1 (C4D1), after 6 weeks of nivolumab. All the patients suffered relapse after autologous stem cell transplantation, and brentuximab vedotin exposure differed. Thawed PBMCs supplied CD8+ T cells via magnetic negative selection. The repertoire was sequenced with immunoSEQ multiplex PCR; TCRdb's copy has only in-frame clones and lacks some. The sample consists of thousands of clones, about 62% of them appearing once. Here the sequenced sample was CD8+ T cells from blood, taken before the fourth cycle of nivolumab. The receptors derive from a human donor with classical Hodgkin lymphoma.

The chain has TRBV5-1 and TRBJ2-5; 12 nucleotides agree with TRBD1. V lost 6 bases, J lost 1 base, and 7 bases stayed unmatched. CDR3 length: 16 amino acids. Germline loops: CDR1 SGHRS, CDR2 YFSETQ. CDR3 DNA: TGCGCCAGCATGTTGGGGGACAGGGGGCTCCAAGAGACCCAGTACTTC. Residues: CASMLGDRGLQETQYF.

The chain links TRBV23-1 to TRBJ1-2; weak D call: TRBD1 (5 bases). TRBV23-1 is classed as an ORF, of uncertain function. With 7 bases removed from V and 7 bases from J, the gap between germline ends came to 22 bases. The CDR3 sequence is 15 residues long. The CDR3 sequence is CASILPAGAVRGYTF. CDR3 nucleotide sequence: TGCGCCAGCATCCTCCCGGCTGGGGCAGTCCGTGGCTACACCTTC.

The rearrangement links TRBV15 to TRBJ2-1; a weak D match, TRBD1 (7 bases). Germline loops: CDR1 LNHNV, CDR2 YYDKDF (reference sequence). Trimming stripped 4 bases from V and 2 bases from J, with 18 bases between. The CDR3 sequence is 17 residues long. This chain's CDR3 is CATSKGRSGGPYNEQFF. In DNA form, the CDR3 reads TGTGCCACCAGCAAGGGACGCTCAGGGGGGCCCTACAATGAGCAGTTCTTC.

V and J are TRBV27 and TRBJ2-6; no definite D call. V was clipped by 8 bases and J by 3 bases, with 8 bases between them. Germline V CDR1 and CDR2: MNHEY, SMNVEV (reference sequence). The CDR3 extends over 13 amino acids. DNA of the CDR3: TGTGCCAGCTACGGCGATGGGGCCAACGTCCTGACTTTC. It codes for CASYGDGANVLTF.

The rearrangement joins TRBV7-8 to TRBJ2-1, with TRBD2 identical over 15 bases. Germline CDR1 reads SGHVS; CDR2 reads FQNEAQ. The CDR3 is 19 amino acids. With V trimmed by 5 bases and J by 7 bases, 15 bases remained unmatched. The CDR3 loop is CASSPGTSGRSVVGNEQFF. Here the CDR3 DNA reads TGTGCCAGCAGCCCGGGGACTAGCGGGAGGTCTGTCGTAGGGAATGAGCAGTTCTTC.

The V call is TRBV27, the J call TRBJ2-3; D might be TRBD2 (5 bases). The CDR3 runs to 14 residues. Germline lookup yields CDR1 MNHEY and CDR2 SMNVEV (reference sequence). Between the trimmed V and J ends, which lost 3 bases and 6 bases, there was a span of 13 bases. CDR3 sequence reads: CASSFIGLADTQYF. As DNA, the CDR3 is TGTGCCAGCAGTTTTATCGGACTGGCGGATACGCAGTATTTT.

By share, this clone ranks as medium-sized. This chain connects TRBV7-9 to TRBJ2-1; tentatively, D is TRBD1 or TRBD2 (5 bases each). V was cut by 3 bases and J by 5 bases, with 11 bases left in between. The CDR3 covers 14 residues. Germline CDR1 and CDR2: SEHNR and FQNEAQ (reference sequence). This CDR3 is CASSLDGTNNEQFF. In DNA, the CDR3 is TGTGCCAGCAGCTTGGATGGGACCAACAATGAGCAGTTCTTC. Full variable domain (missing parts from reference TRBV7-9 and TRBJ2-1): DTGVSQNPRHKITKRGQNVTFRCDPISEHNRLYWYRQTLGQGPEFLTYFQNEAQLEKSRLLSDRFSAERPKGSFSTLEIQRTEQGDSAMYLCASSLDGTNNEQFFGPGTRLTVL.

By proportion, this clone is large. The chain combines TRBV4-1 with TRBJ2-7, with 7 bases that match TRBD1. The ends lost 2 bases at V and 0 bases at J; junction bases unmatched: 10. Looked up from germline, CDR1 is MGHRA and CDR2 is YSYEKL. CDR3 size: 17 residues. The CDR3 bases are TGCGCCAGCAGCCAACGCTTAGCCGGGACAGCCTCCTACGAGCAGTACTTC. As protein: CASSQRLAGTASYEQYF.

The chain links TRBV7-2 to TRBJ2-7; tentative D call: TRBD1 (6 bases). CDR3 length equals 13 residues. Germline loops: CDR1 SGHTA, CDR2 FQGNSA. V lost 6 bases to trimming and J lost 3 bases, with 12 bases between them. Here the CDR3 DNA reads TGTGCCAGCAGGTCCCAGGGGTTCTACGAGCAGTACTTC. Translating it yields CASRSQGFYEQYF.

This rearrangement joins TRBV6-1 to TRBJ2-5; tentatively, D is TRBD1 or TRBD2 (5 bases each). Per germline, CDR1 MNHNS and CDR2 SASEGT. The V end was cut by 3 bases, the J end by 3 bases, with 20 bases between. This CDR3 is 17 amino acids long. CDR3 coding DNA: TGTGCCAGCAGTGAGGGCTGGTTACCCGGGACCGAAGAGACCCAGTACTTC. This sequence encodes CASSEGWLPGTEETQYF.

By sample fraction, this clone is medium-sized. The V and J genes are TRBV15 and TRBJ1-4; D remains unclear. The ends were cut back, 6 bases at V and 13 bases at J, with 12 bases in the middle. The CDR3 loop spans 11 amino acids. Germline CDR1 reads LNHNV; CDR2 reads YYDKDF (reference sequence). The CDR3 here is CATRLGSRLFF. The CDR3 nucleotides read TGTGCCACCAGGCTGGGTAGCAGACTGTTTTTT.

The rearrangement joins TRBV28 to TRBJ2-3; TRBD2 matches at 16 bases. The germline CDR1 and CDR2 sequences are MDHEN and SYDVKM. The CDR3 is 19 amino acids. V shed 1 base, J shed 2 bases, and the junction held 6 bases outside the gene matches. CDR3 nucleotides: TGTGCCAGCAGTTTATTCCCGGGACTAGCGGGAGGGACCACAGATACGCAGTATTTT. This sequence encodes CASSLFPGLAGGTTDTQYF.

The rearrangement links TRBV7-2 to TRBJ1-1; no clear D gene. The germline V and J ends were trimmed by 1 base and 7 bases, with 10 bases remaining between them. Per germline, CDR1 SGHTA and CDR2 FQGNSA. The CDR3 has 13 amino acids. CDR3 sequence: CASSLGRRYEAFF. CDR3 coding DNA: TGTGCCAGCAGCTTAGGTCGCAGGTATGAAGCTTTCTTT.

This clone showed up just a few times. The rearrangement joins TRBV4-1 to TRBJ2-3; tentatively, D is TRBD1 (5 bases). Trimming removed 0 bases from V and 11 bases from J, with 15 bases in between. The CDR3 has 14 residues. Germline assignment: CDR1 MGHRA and CDR2 YSYEKL. The chain's CDR3 is CASSQEAGPRGQYF. The CDR3 DNA is TGCGCCAGCAGCCAAGAAGCAGGGCCCCGCGGGCAGTATTTT.

This clone was detected a few times. The V call is TRBV7-9, the J call TRBJ1-1; D might be TRBD1 (5 bases). The CDR3 has 13 amino acids. Trimming shortened V by 4 bases and J by 4 bases, and 10 bases separated the two germline ends. The germline V gene has CDR1 SEHNR and CDR2 FQNEAQ (reference sequence). The CDR3 bases are TGTGCCAGCAGCTCCTCAGGGAGCACTGAAGCTTTCTTT. Translating gives CASSSSGSTEAFF.

This chain joins TRBV2 and TRBJ2-5; D is undetermined. Germline V CDR1 and CDR2: SNHLY, FYNNEI. CDR3 length equals 13 residues. Trimming shortened V by 1 base and J by 3 bases, and 6 bases separated the two germline ends. In DNA form, the CDR3 reads TGTGCCAGCAGTGAAGACAGAAAAGAGACCCAGTACTTC. Protein sequence: CASSEDRKETQYF.